The rows below give T cell receptor beta chains drawn from one sample of a study of T cell responses to AZD1222 COVID-19 vaccine. Clones were read by immunoSEQ multiplex PCR, and TCRdb kept only the in-frame ones, dropping some. In the table there are 190,000 or so clones, 91% of which are singletons. The specimen was peripheral blood, collected 28 days after the second AZD1222 dose. These receptors were obtained from an adult who received the AZD1222 COVID-19 vaccine. CDR3s include the opening cysteine and the closing phenylalanine or tryptophan. The D gene is left open where the match is weak. Rows may omit the clone size; those that give it use once, few, many or a size class.

CDR3aa: CASSPRGNSDGYTF
CDR3nt: TGTGCCAGCTCACCACGCGGGAACTCCGATGGCTACACCTTC
abundance: .
d_gene: .
j_gene: TRBJ1-2
v_gene: TRBV18

CDR3aa: CASSLASQGYGYTF
CDR3nt: TGTGCCAGCAGCTTGGCCAGTCAGGGCTATGGCTACACCTTC
abundance: .
d_gene: .
j_gene: TRBJ1-2
v_gene: TRBV5-4

CDR3aa: CASSYGRREQYF
CDR3nt: TGTGCCAGCAGTTACGGTAGGCGGGAGCAGTACTTC
abundance: .
d_gene: .
j_gene: TRBJ2-7
v_gene: TRBV6-2/TRBV6-3

CDR3aa: CASAFGLMNTEAFF
CDR3nt: TGTGCCAGTGCTTTCGGACTCATGAACACTGAAGCTTTCTTT
abundance: .
d_gene: .
j_gene: TRBJ1-1
v_gene: TRBV19

CDR3aa: CASSLAIGWITEAFF
CDR3nt: TGCGCCAGCAGCTTGGCCATAGGGTGGATCACTGAAGCTTTCTTT
abundance: .
d_gene: .
j_gene: TRBJ1-1
v_gene: TRBV5-1

CDR3aa: CASSLVTGTEAFF
CDR3nt: TGTGCCAGCAGTTTAGTGACGGGGACTGAAGCTTTCTTT
abundance: .
d_gene: .
j_gene: TRBJ1-1
v_gene: TRBV12-3/TRBV12-4

CDR3aa: CAWSVSGIYEQYF
CDR3nt: TGTGCCTGGAGTGTATCTGGGATCTACGAGCAGTACTTC
abundance: .
d_gene: .
j_gene: TRBJ2-7
v_gene: TRBV30

CDR3aa: CASSQTSSNYGYTF
CDR3nt: TGTGCCAGCAGTCAGACGTCTTCTAACTATGGCTACACCTTC
abundance: .
d_gene: .
j_gene: TRBJ1-2
v_gene: TRBV7-8

CDR3aa: CASRPGEGRPRPFFGTQYF
CDR3nt: TGTGCCAGCCGCCCCGGGGAAGGGAGGCCTAGACCCTTCTTCGGTACGCAGTATTTT
abundance: .
d_gene: .
j_gene: TRBJ2-3
v_gene: TRBV7-9

CDR3aa: CASSPRLGAYNEQFF
CDR3nt: TGTGCCAGCAGCCCTCGACTGGGGGCATACAATGAGCAGTTCTTC
abundance: once
d_gene: .
j_gene: TRBJ2-1
v_gene: TRBV5-4

CDR3aa: CASSASRVNTEAFF
CDR3nt: TGTGCCAGCAGCGCCTCAAGAGTGAACACTGAAGCTTTCTTT
abundance: .
d_gene: .
j_gene: TRBJ1-1
v_gene: TRBV7-2

CDR3aa: CASSPSTGPNTEAFF
CDR3nt: TGTGCCAGCAGCCCATCGACAGGGCCGAACACTGAAGCTTTCTTT
abundance: .
d_gene: TRBD1
j_gene: TRBJ1-1
v_gene: TRBV5-6

CDR3aa: CASSSLAGRASADTQYF
CDR3nt: TGTGCCAGCAGCTCTCTAGCCGGGAGGGCCTCGGCAGATACGCAGTATTTT
abundance: .
d_gene: TRBD2
j_gene: TRBJ2-3
v_gene: TRBV28

CDR3aa: CASSEGGNYYEQYF
CDR3nt: TGTGCCAGCAGTGAAGGAGGGAATTACTACGAGCAGTACTTC
abundance: .
d_gene: .
j_gene: TRBJ2-7
v_gene: TRBV6-1

CDR3aa: CSVVDRGLTEAFF
CDR3nt: TGCAGCGTTGTAGACAGGGGGCTGACTGAAGCTTTCTTT
abundance: few
d_gene: TRBD1
j_gene: TRBJ1-1
v_gene: TRBV29-1

CDR3aa: CASSAGGQSIDTQYF
CDR3nt: TGTGCCAGCAGCGCCGGAGGACAGTCCATAGATACGCAGTATTTT
abundance: .
d_gene: .
j_gene: TRBJ2-3
v_gene: TRBV9

CDR3aa: CASSVSSNTEAFF
CDR3nt: TGTGCCAGCAGCGTATCCTCGAACACTGAAGCTTTCTTT
abundance: once
d_gene: .
j_gene: TRBJ1-1
v_gene: TRBV9

CDR3aa: CASSGPTNEKLFF
CDR3nt: TGTGCCAGTTCGGGGCCGACGAATGAAAAACTGTTTTTT
abundance: .
d_gene: .
j_gene: TRBJ1-4
v_gene: TRBV6-5

CDR3aa: CAWSLSTRRHTIYF
CDR3nt: TGTGCCTGGAGCCTAAGCACGAGGCGGCACACCATATATTTT
abundance: .
d_gene: .
j_gene: TRBJ1-3
v_gene: TRBV30

CDR3aa: CASSPKVGTYTGELFF
CDR3nt: TGTGCCAGCAGCCCCAAGGTCGGGACCTACACCGGGGAGCTGTTTTTT
abundance: .
d_gene: .
j_gene: TRBJ2-2
v_gene: TRBV3-1/TRBV3-2

CDR3aa: CASSSGPGTYEQYF
CDR3nt: TGTGCCAGTAGTTCCGGACCGGGAACCTACGAGCAGTACTTC
abundance: once
d_gene: .
j_gene: TRBJ2-7
v_gene: TRBV19

CDR3aa: CASSGTSGRAPNTGELFF
CDR3nt: TGTGCCAGCAGTGGGACTAGCGGGAGGGCCCCGAACACCGGGGAGCTGTTTTTT
abundance: once
d_gene: TRBD2
j_gene: TRBJ2-2
v_gene: TRBV2

CDR3aa: CASSLGGSGWETQYF
CDR3nt: TGTGCCAGCAGCTTAGGCGGGAGTGGCTGGGAGACCCAGTACTTC
abundance: .
d_gene: TRBD2
j_gene: TRBJ2-5
v_gene: TRBV7-9

CDR3aa: CASSQDWRQEKLFF
CDR3nt: TGTGCCAGCAGCCAGGACTGGCGGCAAGAAAAACTGTTTTTT
abundance: .
d_gene: .
j_gene: TRBJ1-4
v_gene: TRBV5-4

CDR3aa: CASSLTRLAGTQYF
CDR3nt: TGCGCCAGCAGCTTGACACGTTTGGCGGGTACGCAGTATTTT
abundance: .
d_gene: .
j_gene: TRBJ2-3
v_gene: TRBV5-1

CDR3aa: CASSLTGTFDTEAFF
CDR3nt: TGCGCCAGCAGCCTTACCGGGACCTTCGACACTGAAGCTTTCTTT
abundance: .
d_gene: .
j_gene: TRBJ1-1
v_gene: TRBV5-1